This TCR beta chain originates from a study of cytomegalovirus exposure and HLA in healthy donors. Study observations and caveats: Some highly shared sequence variants likely arose as a pipeline artifact. As was reported, the classifier diagnosed cytomegalovirus status with high specificity and sensitivity.

V lost 3 bases and J lost 0, with 6 bases in between. The CDR3 sequence is 14 residues long. Germline V CDR1 and CDR2: MNHNS, SASEGT. The PCR had 60 Vbeta and 13 Jbeta primers. Authors' analysis steps: Later, 75 million to 100 million unique TCR beta chains were counted in an analysis, and about 10 million of them were shared. Only in-frame clones appear in the TCRdb table, and some are missing; sequencing was by immunoSEQ multiplex PCR. V and J calls and clone size follow that table, whereas D and trimming were derived from the DNA. Of approximately 140,000 clones listed, over 75% are singletons. Of note for this clone: The antigen is not known.

The V gene is TRBV6-1, the J gene TRBJ2-1; D is ambiguous. The sequencing input was PBMCs. This receptor was identified in a man aged 35 to 55 in good health and CMV-seronegative. The CDR3 reads CASSDESSYNEQFF. The CDR3 DNA reads as TGTGCCAGCAGTGACGAGAGCTCCTACAATGAGCAGTTCTTC.